This is a list of T cell receptor beta chains from one sample in a study of glioma-infiltrating T cells. Using its own MiXCR run on the multiplex PCR reads, TCRdb lists one record per CDR3 protein. Altogether more than 350,000 distinct CDR3 sequences are present, about 40% being singletons, with the ten largest covering around 13%. Sequenced input: glioma tissue, nonneoplastic brain tissue, or PBMCs (not recorded which). The receptors here all came from a human donor with low-grade glioma or glioblastoma, undergoing nonglioma brain surgery, or in good health (not recorded which). The CDR3 runs from the conserved cysteine through the conserved F or W. The D gene is left open where the match is weak. Not all rows give a size; the values are once, few, many and, for expanded clones, a class.

TRBJ2-1 | TRBV7-3 | NA | NA | CASSLNSGWSDEQFF | TGTGCCAGCAGCTTAAATAGCGGCTGGAGCGATGAGCAGTTCTTC
TRBJ1-4 | TRBV20-1 | TRBD1 | few | CSANDRGPTNEKLFF | TGCAGTGCTAATGACAGGGGACCAACTAATGAAAAACTGTTTTTT
TRBJ2-1 | TRBV4-1 | TRBD2 | NA | CASRGIAGGSYNEQFF | TGCGCCAGCAGAGGAATAGCGGGAGGTTCCTACAATGAGCAGTTCTTC
TRBJ2-7 | TRBV25-1 | NA | many | CASSESGPYEQYF | TGTGCCAGCAGTGAATCGGGGCCCTACGAGCAGTACTTC
TRBJ1-2 | TRBV28 | NA | few | CASRMKGDYGYTF | TGTGCCAGCAGAATGAAGGGAGACTATGGCTACACCTTC
TRBJ2-5 | TRBV4-1 | NA | once | CASSQLAQETQYF | TGCGCCAGCAGCCAATTAGCACAAGAGACCCAGTACTTC
TRBJ2-7 | TRBV5-4 | TRBD2 | NA | CASSLPLAGSGEQYF | TGTGCCAGCAGCTTGCCTCTAGCGGGATCCGGCGAGCAGTACTTC
TRBJ2-1 | TRBV7-9 | TRBD2 | NA | CASSLEVREGYNEKFF | TGTGCCAGCAGCTTAGAAGTACGGGAGGGGTACAATGAGAAGTTCTTC
TRBJ2-7 | TRBV15 | NA | many | CATSRDRGGGDEQYF | TGTGCCACCAGCAGAGATCGCGGAGGGGGTGACGAGCAGTACTTC
TRBJ1-5 | TRBV28 | NA | few | CASSPQRDNQPQHF | TGTGCCAGCAGCCCCCAAAGGGACAATCAGCCCCAGCATTTT
TRBJ1-4 | TRBV2 | NA | few | CASSLGTLPNEKLFF | TGTGCCAGCAGCCTAGGGACACTTCCTAATGAAAAACTGTTTTTT
TRBJ2-2 | TRBV11-2 | TRBD2 | NA | CASSLDPSGRMAGELFF | TGTGCCAGCAGCTTAGATCCTAGCGGGAGGATGGCCGGGGAGCTGTTTTTT
TRBJ2-3 | TRBV19 | NA | few | CASSMAGFSTDTQYF | TGTGCCAGTAGTATGGCGGGATTTAGCACAGATACGCAGTATTTT
TRBJ2-5 | TRBV4-1 | TRBD2 | few | CASSHRHPGLAAQETQYF | TGCGCCAGCAGCCACCGACATCCGGGACTAGCGGCCCAAGAGACCCAGTACTTC
TRBJ2-1 | TRBV5-4 | TRBD2 | few | CASSSKLAQSYNEQFF | TGTGCCAGCAGCTCCAAACTAGCGCAGTCCTACAATGAGCAGTTCTTC
TRBJ1-3 | TRBV6-5 | NA | NA | CASTQDSDSGNTIYF | TGTGCCAGCACCCAAGACTCGGACTCTGGAAACACCATATATTTT
TRBJ2-2 | TRBV6-1 | NA | once | CASRDAIRTGKPFF | TGTGCCAGCAGGGACGCTATCAGAACCGGGAAGCCGTTTTTT
TRBJ2-1 | TRBV7-3 | NA | NA | CASGLSSENSYNEQFF | TGTGCCAGCGGCTTAAGTTCGGAAAACTCCTACAATGAGCAGTTCTTC